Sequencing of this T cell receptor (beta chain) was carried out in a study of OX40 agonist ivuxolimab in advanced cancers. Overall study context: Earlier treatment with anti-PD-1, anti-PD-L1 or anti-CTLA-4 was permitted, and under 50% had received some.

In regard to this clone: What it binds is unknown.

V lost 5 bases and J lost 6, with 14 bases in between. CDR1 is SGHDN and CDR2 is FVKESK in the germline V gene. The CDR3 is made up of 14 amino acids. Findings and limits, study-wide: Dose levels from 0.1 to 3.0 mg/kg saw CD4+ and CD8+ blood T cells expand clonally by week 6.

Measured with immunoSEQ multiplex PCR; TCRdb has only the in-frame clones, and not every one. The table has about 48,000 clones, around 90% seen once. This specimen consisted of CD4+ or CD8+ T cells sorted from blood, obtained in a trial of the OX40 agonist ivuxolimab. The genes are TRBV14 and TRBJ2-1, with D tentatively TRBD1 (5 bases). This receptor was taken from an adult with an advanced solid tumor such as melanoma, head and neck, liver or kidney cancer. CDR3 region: CASSTGHLSNEQFF. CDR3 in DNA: TGTGCCAGCAGCACTGGACATCTAAGCAATGAGCAGTTCTTC.